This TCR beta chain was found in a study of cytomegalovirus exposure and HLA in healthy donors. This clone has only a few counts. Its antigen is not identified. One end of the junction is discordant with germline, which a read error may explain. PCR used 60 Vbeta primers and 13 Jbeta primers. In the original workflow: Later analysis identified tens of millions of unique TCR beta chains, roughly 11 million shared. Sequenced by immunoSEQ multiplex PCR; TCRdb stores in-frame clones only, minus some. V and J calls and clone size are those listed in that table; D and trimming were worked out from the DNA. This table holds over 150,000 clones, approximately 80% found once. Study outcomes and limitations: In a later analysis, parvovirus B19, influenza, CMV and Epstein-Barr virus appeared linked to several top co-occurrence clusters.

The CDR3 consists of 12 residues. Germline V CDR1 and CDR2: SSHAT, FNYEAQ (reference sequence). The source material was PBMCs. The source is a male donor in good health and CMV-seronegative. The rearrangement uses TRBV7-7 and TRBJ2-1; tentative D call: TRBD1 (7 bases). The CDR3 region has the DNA TGTGCTAGCAGCTCTGGAGGGGGCGAGCAGTTCTTC. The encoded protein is CASSSGGGEQFF.